This record concerns one TCR beta chain sequence. The protocol was immunoSEQ multiplex PCR, while the TCRdb copy is restricted to in-frame clones and leaves out a portion. This sample has some 130,000 clones, with 70% to 85% found just once. The data were taken from a study of cytomegalovirus exposure and HLA in healthy donors. Between the trimmed V and J ends, which lost 6 bases and 0 bases, there was a span of 11 bases. The germline V gene has CDR1 SNHLY and CDR2 FYNNEI. The CDR3 runs 14 residues. The source is a man in his thirties or forties in good health and CMV-seropositive. The gene calls are TRBV2 and TRBJ1-1; possibly TRBD1 for D (5 bases). Material for sequencing was PBMCs. CDR3 in DNA: TGTGCCAGCAGGGAGGGGCACATGAACACTGAAGCTTTCTTT. Amino acid sequence: CASREGHMNTEAFF.